This TCR beta chain was captured by sequencing in a study of blood T cell repertoires in COVID-19. The overall study: Donors in the United States, Italy and Spain gave samples during acute or convalescent COVID-19. Sources were T cells, B-cell-depleted T cells, or PBMCs; the material itself was cDNA or gDNA.

This clone was seen a single time. Germline values: CDR1 SGHTA, CDR2 FQGNSA. This CDR3 is built from 15 residues. The J segment lost 7 bases and the V segment lost 5 bases, leaving 7 bases of the junction unmatched. In the original processing: Amplification from reference gene primers served as the basis for estimated nucleated cell counts. Measured with immunoSEQ multiplex PCR; TCRdb has only the in-frame clones, and not every one. The V and J calls and the clone size are those of that table, but D and trimming were determined from the DNA. The data show about 260,000 clones, with around 87% seen just once and less than 3% held by the top ten.

The origin of this receptor is a woman in her forties or fifties with acute or convalescent COVID-19. This rearrangement joins TRBV7-2 to TRBJ2-1, with 11 bases matching TRBD2. The specimen was peripheral blood. As DNA, the CDR3 is TGTGCCAGCAGCCCGCTTAGCGGGAGGGAAAATGAGCAGTTCTTC. It is translated as CASSPLSGRENEQFF.